This T cell receptor beta chain was captured in a study of blood T cell repertoires in COVID-19. Donors were grouped by their self-reported clinical history. Original processing methods: Cell counts per sample came from amplifying reference gene primers. The repertoire was sequenced with immunoSEQ multiplex PCR; TCRdb's copy has only in-frame clones and lacks some. V and J calls and clone size are copied from that table; D and trimming were computed from the DNA. The sample has 200,000 to 250,000 clones, about 85% seen once. The CDR3 runs 17 residues. Germline V gene data show CDR1 as LGHDT and CDR2 as YNNKEL (reference sequence). The trim removed 2 bases at V and 5 bases at J, leaving 11 bases unmatched.

Sequencing was done on a sample of PBMCs or T cells enriched from blood (not recorded which). The chain combines TRBV3-1 (or the pseudogene TRBV3-2) with TRBJ2-2, with 7 bases that match TRBD2. This receptor was obtained from a man aged 25 to 40 who had recovered from COVID-19. CDR3 coding DNA: TGTGCCAGCAGCCAAATACGGAGGCTAGCGGAGACCGGGGAGCTGTTTTTT. It yields the protein CASSQIRRLAETGELFF.